This T cell receptor (beta chain) was profiled in a study of CXCR3-negative and CXCR3-positive naive CD8 T cells. Study findings and constraints: Relative to memory CD8+ cells, whose diversity was much lower, both naive subsets had comparably high diversity. Researchers reported similar TRBV-TRBJ usage in naive CXCR3-negative and CXCR3-positive cells, though memory differed.

As regards this clonotype: Its antigen is still unknown.

The CDR3 runs 13 residues. Germline CDR1 and CDR2: SEHNR and FQNEAQ (reference sequence). The study made its TRB cDNA libraries by 5' RACE, adding UMI labels. TCRdb re-analyzed the 5' RACE reads; it lists each CDR3 protein once, without DNA. This sample's table has approximately 40,000 distinct CDR3 sequences. The source of this sequence is a human donor in good health. Some clones in this sample may be carry-over from other donors' samples. The V call is TRBV7-9, the J call TRBJ1-1; TCRdb returns TRBD1, unconfirmable since there is no DNA. Sequencing was performed on memory CD8+ T cells from blood. CDR3 region: CASSWDSNTEAFF.